These 23 T cell receptor beta chains came from one sample sequenced in a study of cytotoxic CD8 clonotypes in ibrutinib-treated CLL. Repertoires were generated with immunoSEQ multiplex PCR, while TCRdb's copy carries only in-frame clones and drops some. The table lists 130,000 to 150,000 clones, approximately 90% of them singletons, with about 10% in the top ten. The source was PBMCs, collected after 12 months of ibrutinib treatment. The receptor set was obtained from a human donor with chronic lymphocytic leukemia.

The V gene is TRBV28, the J gene TRBJ1-5; D remains unclear. The ends were cut back, 5 bases at V and 0 bases at J, with 11 bases in the middle. There are 15 residues in the CDR3. Germline lookup yields CDR1 MDHEN and CDR2 SYDVKM. As DNA, the CDR3 is TGTGCCAGCAGTATCCCGCAGCATAGCAATCAGCCCCAGCATTTT. Translating gives CASSIPQHSNQPQHF. The full variable domain, its missing parts supplied by reference TRBV28 and TRBJ1-5, is DVKVTQSSRYLVKRTGEKVFLECVQDMDHENMFWYRQDPGLGLRLIYFSYDVKMKEKGDIPEGYSVSREKKERFSLILESASTNQTSMYLCASSIPQHSNQPQHFGDGTRLSIL.

This clone was observed once. The V and J genes are TRBV18 and TRBJ2-3; D may be TRBD1 or TRBD2 (5 bases each). The V gene lost 2 bases and the J gene lost 4 bases, with 10 bases spanning the gap. From germline, CDR1 is KGHSH and CDR2 LQKENI. This CDR3 spans 14 amino acids. In nucleotides, the CDR3 is TGTGCCAGCTCACCATTTTCGGGGCCAGATACGCAGTATTTT. Translation: CASSPFSGPDTQYF.

The V and J genes are TRBV7-2 and TRBJ1-2; D unclear. Trimming left V 3 bases short and J 0 bases short, with 8 bases between. The CDR3 loop spans 14 amino acids. Germline loops: CDR1 SGHTA, CDR2 FQGNSA. This CDR3 is CASSLREANYGYTF. CDR3 DNA sequence: TGTGCCAGCAGCTTGAGGGAAGCTAACTATGGCTACACCTTC.

There are a few counts of this clone. The rearrangement uses TRBV6-5 and TRBJ2-7; tentatively, D is TRBD1 or TRBD2 (5 bases each). This CDR3 is 15 amino acids long. Germline assignment: CDR1 MNHEY and CDR2 SVGAGI. V gave up 5 bases and J gave up 0 bases, with 14 bases separating them. In nucleotides, the CDR3 is TGTGCCAGCAGTCCCGGGGCTTTTAGCTCCTACGAGCAGTACTTC. It yields the protein CASSPGAFSSYEQYF.

This clone was recorded once. The J gene is TRBJ2-7, the V gene TRBV7-2; TRBD2 agrees at 7 bases. Germline V gene lookup returns CDR1 SGHTA and CDR2 FQGNSA. This CDR3 has 16 residues. Unmatched junction bases numbered 13, after V lost 5 bases and J lost 3 bases. CDR3: CASSPPKERDGYEQYF. The CDR3 nucleotides read TGTGCCAGCAGCCCCCCAAAAGAGCGGGACGGCTACGAGCAGTACTTC.

The J gene is TRBJ2-7, the V gene TRBV28; 12 nucleotides align to TRBD1. Looked up from germline, CDR1 is MDHEN and CDR2 is SYDVKM. This CDR3 comprises 15 residues. Losses at the gene ends were 2 bases for V and 4 bases for J; bases not matched to a gene: 3. The CDR3 spells CASSLGGQGAYEQYF. The CDR3 bases are TGTGCCAGCAGTTTAGGGGGACAGGGGGCTTACGAGCAGTACTTC.

This sequence joins TRBV28 and TRBJ1-2; D gene unclear. Trimming took 3 bases from V and 7 from J, leaving 9 bases between them. CDR3 length: 12 amino acids. The V gene's germline CDR1 is MDHEN and CDR2 SYDVKM. This chain's CDR3 is CASSLAEGGYTF. CDR3 sequence (DNA): TGTGCCAGCAGTTTGGCAGAAGGTGGCTACACCTTC.

The rearrangement links TRBV13 to TRBJ1-2; 10 bases agree with TRBD1. Germline CDR1 and CDR2: PRHDT and FYEKMQ (reference sequence). This CDR3 has 15 amino acids. Trimming took 5 bases from V and 5 from J; bases not matched to a gene: 8. The CDR3 DNA reads TGTGCCAGCAGCGTTAGGACAGGGGGGATGTATGGCTACACCTTC. The encoded protein is CASSVRTGGMYGYTF.

The CDR3 DNA reads TGTGCCAGCAGTCGGACAGGGGAAAACACCATATATTTT. Protein: CASSRTGENTIYF. The rearrangement joins TRBV6-5 to TRBJ1-3; TRBD1 agrees at 9 bases. CDR3 length equals 13 residues. The junction had 2 bases not matched to a gene; V was cut back by 5 bases and J by 6 bases. The germline V gene encodes CDR1 MNHEY and CDR2 SVGAGI.

The rearrangement joins TRBV4-2 to TRBJ2-1; either TRBD1 or TRBD2 may supply D (6 bases each). V was cut by 0 bases and J by 7 bases, with 22 bases left in between. The CDR3 totals 18 residues. Germline values: CDR1 LGHNA, CDR2 YNFKEQ. CDR3 nucleotide sequence: TGTGCCAGCAGCCAAGATAACAGGGCGGCGGGATGGGGTAATGAGCAGTTCTTC. It is translated as CASSQDNRAAGWGNEQFF.

The V call is TRBV6-5, the J call TRBJ2-1, with 7 bases lining up with TRBD2. J gave up 5 bases and V 7 bases, and 5 bases lay outside the gene matches. CDR3 length: 13 amino acids. Germline CDR1 MNHEY, CDR2 SVGAGI. The DNA for the CDR3 is TGTGCCAGCACCCCGGCGGGGGACAATGAGCAGTTCTTC. Translation: CASTPAGDNEQFF.

The chain combines TRBV27 with TRBJ1-5; possibly TRBD1 for D (5 bases). V lost 5 bases, J lost 0 bases, and 14 bases lay in between. Looked up from germline, CDR1 is MNHEY and CDR2 is SMNVEV (reference sequence). The CDR3 extends over 16 amino acids. CDR3: CASSPFLGDSNQPQHF. DNA for the CDR3: TGTGCCAGCAGTCCCTTCTTGGGGGATAGCAATCAGCCCCAGCATTTT.

V and J are TRBV9 and TRBJ2-5, with D perhaps assigned TRBD1 or TRBD2 (5 bases each). The CDR3 extends over 15 amino acids. Germline CDR1 is SGDLS and CDR2 is YYNGEE. V was cut by 1 base and J by 3 bases, with 13 bases left in between. CDR3 residues: CASSVMGEREETQYF. The CDR3 coding sequence is TGTGCCAGCAGCGTAATGGGGGAGAGGGAAGAGACCCAGTACTTC.

V is TRBV27 and J is TRBJ1-1, with a weak D call TRBD1 (5 bases). Trimming took off 4 bases at V and 0 bases at J, with 12 bases between the two ends. Germline-derived CDR1 and CDR2 are MNHEY and SMNVEV (reference sequence). CDR3 size: 15 residues. CDR3 DNA: TGTGCCAGCAGTTGGGGCGCCGGGGTGAACACTGAAGCTTTCTTT. This codes for CASSWGAGVNTEAFF.

The chain couples TRBV7-3 to TRBJ1-2; 8 positions agree with TRBD1. The CDR3 has 16 amino acids. The V gene end was trimmed by 1 base and the J gene end by 6 bases; junction bases not matched to a gene: 10. Germline CDR1 and CDR2: SGHTA and FQGTGA. In DNA, the CDR3 is TGTGCCAGCAGCTTAAACGCAGGGGGCCAGGGGGATGGCTACACCTTC. It is translated as CASSLNAGGQGDGYTF.

The gene calls are TRBV21-1 and TRBJ2-1; the DNA was not used to check the table's D call, TRBD2. TRBV21-1 counts as a pseudogene. CDR3 length equals 13 residues. CDR3 nucleotide sequence: TGTGCCAGCAGCAAACGGAGAGACGATGAGCAGTTCTTC. Protein product: CASSKRRDDEQFF.

The chain links TRBV6-6 to TRBJ2-4; D might be TRBD2 (6 bases). Germline V gene sequence: CDR1 MNHNY, CDR2 SVGAGI (reference sequence). Between the trimmed V and J ends, which lost 6 bases and 7 bases, there was a span of 13 bases. This CDR3 comprises 13 residues. CDR3: CASSSRTTNIQYF. The CDR3 nucleotides are TGTGCCAGCAGCTCACGGACTACTAACATTCAGTACTTC.

The genes are TRBV28 and TRBJ2-7, with D perhaps matching TRBD1 or TRBD2 (6 bases each). This CDR3 comprises 11 residues. Germline loops: CDR1 MDHEN, CDR2 SYDVKM. The V and J ends lost 5 bases and 11 bases respectively, with 13 bases between them. CDR3 bases: TGTGCCAGCAGTCGGGGGCTGGGGGAGTACTTC. Translating gives CASSRGLGEYF.

This clone was observed a few times. The rearrangement uses TRBV28 and TRBJ2-7; 12 nucleotides match TRBD1. The J segment lost 5 bases and the V segment lost 8 bases, leaving 7 bases of the junction unmatched. Germline assignment: CDR1 MDHEN and CDR2 SYDVKM. The CDR3 runs to 14 residues. CDR3 coding DNA: TGTGCCAGCTTACGCCGGGACAGGGGGCACGAGCAGTACTTC. Protein product: CASLRRDRGHEQYF.

The V gene is TRBV5-1, the J gene TRBJ2-5; 9 bases align to TRBD1. Germline-derived CDR1 and CDR2 are SGHRS and YFSETQ. The V segment lost 4 bases and the J segment 5 bases; nucleotides outside the gene matches: 12. The CDR3 spans 16 residues. The CDR3 region has the DNA TGCGCCAGCAGCCTTGGGCCCGGGACAGGGAGGGAGACCCAGTACTTC. Residues: CASSLGPGTGRETQYF.

The chain employs TRBV18 and TRBJ1-1; D is ambiguous. In germline, CDR1 is KGHSH, CDR2 LQKENI. V lost 3 bases and J lost 2, with 10 bases in between. The CDR3 covers 14 residues. The CDR3: CASSPNGPNTEAFF. As DNA, the CDR3 is TGTGCCAGCTCACCTAACGGGCCCAACACTGAAGCTTTCTTT.

This clone was recorded only once. This chain uses TRBV30 with TRBJ1-6; unclear D gene. The length of the CDR3 is 15 residues. Per the germline V gene, CDR1 is GTSNPN and CDR2 is SVGIG (reference sequence). V was cut by 1 base and J by 7 bases, with 14 bases left in between. The CDR3 DNA sequence: TGTGCCTGGAGTGCCGCTGGTACACCAAATTCACCCCTCCACTTT. Protein product: CAWSAAGTPNSPLHF.

The rearrangement joins TRBV2 to TRBJ1-2; 9 bases are shared with TRBD1. The germline gives CDR1 SNHLY, CDR2 FYNNEI. The trim removed 6 bases at V and 6 bases at J, leaving 5 bases unmatched. The CDR3 has 13 residues. For the CDR3, the DNA is TGTGCCAGCAGCGAACAGGGGGCTAATGGCTACACCTTC. This translates into CASSEQGANGYTF. The whole variable domain, filled in from reference TRBV2 and TRBJ1-2, reads EPEVTQTPSHQVTQMGQEVILRCVPISNHLYFYWYRQILGQKVEFLVSFYNNEISEKSEIFDDQFSVERPDGSNFTLKIRSTKLEDSAMYFCASSEQGANGYTFGSGTRLTVV.